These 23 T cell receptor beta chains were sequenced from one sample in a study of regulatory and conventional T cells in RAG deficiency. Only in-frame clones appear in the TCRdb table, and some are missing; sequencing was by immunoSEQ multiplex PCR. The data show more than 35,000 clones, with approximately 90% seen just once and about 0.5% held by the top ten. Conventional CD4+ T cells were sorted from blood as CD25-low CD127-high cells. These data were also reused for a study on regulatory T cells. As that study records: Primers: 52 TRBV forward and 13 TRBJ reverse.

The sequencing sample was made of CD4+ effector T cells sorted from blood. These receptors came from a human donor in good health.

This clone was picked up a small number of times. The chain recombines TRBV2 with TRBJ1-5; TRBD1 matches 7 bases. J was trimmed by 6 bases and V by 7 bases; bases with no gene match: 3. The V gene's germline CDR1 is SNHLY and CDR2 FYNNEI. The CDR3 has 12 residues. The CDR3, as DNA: TGTGCCAGCACGGGGGACAGTCAGCCCCAGCATTTT. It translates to CASTGDSQPQHF. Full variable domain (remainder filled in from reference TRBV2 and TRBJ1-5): EPEVTQTPSHQVTQMGQEVILRCVPISNHLYFYWYRQILGQKVEFLVSFYNNEISEKSEIFDDQFSVERPDGSNFTLKIRSTKLEDSAMYFCASTGDSQPQHFGDGTRLSIL.

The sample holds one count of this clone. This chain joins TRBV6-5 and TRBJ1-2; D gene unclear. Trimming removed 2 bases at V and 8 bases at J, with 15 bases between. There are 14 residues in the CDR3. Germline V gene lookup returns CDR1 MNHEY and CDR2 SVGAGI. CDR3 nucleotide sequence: TGTGCCAGCAGTTACGTCGGCTCGGGGTTCGGCTACACCTTC. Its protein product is CASSYVGSGFGYTF.

DNA for the CDR3: TGCGCCAGCAGCCTTGGACAGGGGGCCGTCTATGGCTACACCTTC. Translation: CASSLGQGAVYGYTF. V is TRBV5-1 and J is TRBJ1-2; TRBD1 matches 11 bases. After removal of 4 bases from V and 4 bases from J, the junction contained 6 bases not matched to a gene. CDR1 SGHRS and CDR2 YFSETQ come from the germline V gene. The CDR3 contains 15 residues.

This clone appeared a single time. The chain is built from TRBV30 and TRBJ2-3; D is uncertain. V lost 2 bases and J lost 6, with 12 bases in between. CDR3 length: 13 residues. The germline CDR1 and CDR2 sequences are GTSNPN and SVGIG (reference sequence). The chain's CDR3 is CAWSYPAVDTQYF. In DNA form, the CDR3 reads TGTGCCTGGAGTTACCCCGCAGTGGATACGCAGTATTTT.

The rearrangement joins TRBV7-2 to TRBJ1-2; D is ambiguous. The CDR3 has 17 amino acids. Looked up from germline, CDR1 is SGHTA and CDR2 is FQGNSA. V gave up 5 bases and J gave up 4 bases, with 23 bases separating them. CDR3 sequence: CASSNRCGDGKTYGYTF. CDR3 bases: TGTGCCAGCAGCAATCGATGCGGAGACGGAAAGACCTATGGCTACACCTTC.

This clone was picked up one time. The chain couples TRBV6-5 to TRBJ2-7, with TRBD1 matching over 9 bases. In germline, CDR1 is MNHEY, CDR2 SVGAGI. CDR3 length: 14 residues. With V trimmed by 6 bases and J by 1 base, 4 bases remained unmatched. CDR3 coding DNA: TGTGCCAGCAGCAGACAGGGGGGATCCTACGAGCAGTACTTC. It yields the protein CASSRQGGSYEQYF.

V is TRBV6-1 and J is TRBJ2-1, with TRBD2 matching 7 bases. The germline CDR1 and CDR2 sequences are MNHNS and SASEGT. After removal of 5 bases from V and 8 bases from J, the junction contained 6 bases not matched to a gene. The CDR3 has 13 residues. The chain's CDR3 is CASSRTRDYEQFF. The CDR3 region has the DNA TGTGCCAGCAGTCGGACTAGAGACTATGAGCAGTTCTTC.

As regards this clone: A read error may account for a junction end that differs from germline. CDR3 loop: CASSLDRAQETQYF. The CDR3 DNA follows: TGTGCTAGCAGCTTGGACAGAGCCCAAGAGACCCAGTACTTC. The chain uses TRBV7-7 and TRBJ2-5, with a possible D match to TRBD1 (6 bases). The CDR3 sequence is 14 residues long. Germline V gene data show CDR1 as SSHAT and CDR2 as FNYEAQ (reference sequence).

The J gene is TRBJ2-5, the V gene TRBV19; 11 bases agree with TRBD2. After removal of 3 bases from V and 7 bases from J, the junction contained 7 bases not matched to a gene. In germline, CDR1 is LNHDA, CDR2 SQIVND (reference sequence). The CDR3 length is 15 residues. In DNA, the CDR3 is TGTGCCAGTAGTATTGTAGCGGGGGGGCCGGGGACCCAGTACTTC. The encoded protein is CASSIVAGGPGTQYF.

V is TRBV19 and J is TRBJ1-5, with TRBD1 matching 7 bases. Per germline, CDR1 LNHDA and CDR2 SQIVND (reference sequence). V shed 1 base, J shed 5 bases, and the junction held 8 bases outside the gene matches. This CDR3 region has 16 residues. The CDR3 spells CASSIGRTGLHQPQHF. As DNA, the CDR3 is TGTGCCAGTAGTATAGGTAGGACAGGCCTCCATCAGCCCCAGCATTTT.

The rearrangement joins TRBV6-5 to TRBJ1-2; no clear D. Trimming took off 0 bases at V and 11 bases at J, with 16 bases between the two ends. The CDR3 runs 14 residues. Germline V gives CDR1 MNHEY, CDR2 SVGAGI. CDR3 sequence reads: CASSYSNSADFYTF. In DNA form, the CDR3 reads TGTGCCAGCAGTTACTCTAATTCGGCAGACTTTTACACCTTC.

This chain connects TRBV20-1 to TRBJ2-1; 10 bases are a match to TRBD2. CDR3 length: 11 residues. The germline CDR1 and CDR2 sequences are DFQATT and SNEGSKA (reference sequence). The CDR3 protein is CSWGTSVEQFF. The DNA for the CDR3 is TGCAGCTGGGGGACTAGCGTTGAGCAGTTCTTC.

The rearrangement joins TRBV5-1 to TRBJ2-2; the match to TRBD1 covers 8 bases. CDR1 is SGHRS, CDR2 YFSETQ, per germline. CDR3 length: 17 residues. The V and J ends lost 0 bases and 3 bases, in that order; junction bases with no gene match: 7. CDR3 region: CASSLVPTGADTGELFF. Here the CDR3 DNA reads TGCGCCAGCAGCTTGGTCCCGACAGGGGCGGACACCGGGGAGCTGTTTTTT. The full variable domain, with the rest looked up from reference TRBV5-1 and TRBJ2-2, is KAGVTQTPRYLIKTRGQQVTLSCSPISGHRSVSWYQQTPGQGLQFLFEYFSETQRNKGNFPGRFSGRQFSNSRSEMNVSTLELGDSALYLCASSLVPTGADTGELFFGEGSRLTVL.

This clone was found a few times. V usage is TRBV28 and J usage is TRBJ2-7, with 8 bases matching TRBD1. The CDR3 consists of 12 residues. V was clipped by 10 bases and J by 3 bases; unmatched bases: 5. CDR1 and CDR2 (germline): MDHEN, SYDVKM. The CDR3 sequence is CATSDRVYEQYF. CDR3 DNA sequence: TGTGCCACCTCGGACAGGGTCTACGAGCAGTACTTC.

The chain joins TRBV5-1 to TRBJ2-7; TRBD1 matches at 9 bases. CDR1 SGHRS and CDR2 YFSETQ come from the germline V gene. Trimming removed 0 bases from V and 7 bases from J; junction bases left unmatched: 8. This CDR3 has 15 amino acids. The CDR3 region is CASSLASGTGKEQYF. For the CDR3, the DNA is TGCGCCAGCAGCTTGGCCAGCGGGACAGGGAAAGAGCAGTACTTC.

The CDR3 spells CASILTGRNTEAFF. DNA for the CDR3: TGTGCCAGCATCCTCACCGGACGGAACACTGAAGCTTTCTTT. This chain links TRBV2 with TRBJ1-1; D is unclear. Germline assignment: CDR1 SNHLY and CDR2 FYNNEI. CDR3 length: 14 amino acids. V lost 7 bases, J lost 1 base, and 13 bases lay in between.

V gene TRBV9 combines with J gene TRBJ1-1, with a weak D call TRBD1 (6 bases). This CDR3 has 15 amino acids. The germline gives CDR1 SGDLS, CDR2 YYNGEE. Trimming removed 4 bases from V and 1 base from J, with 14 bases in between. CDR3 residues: CASSPTGTTNTEAFF. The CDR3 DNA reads TGTGCCAGCAGCCCTACAGGGACTACGAACACTGAAGCTTTCTTT. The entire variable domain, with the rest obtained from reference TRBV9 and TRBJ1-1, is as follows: DSGVTQTPKHLITATGQRVTLRCSPRSGDLSVYWYQQSLDQGLQFLIQYYNGEERAKGNILERFSAQQFPDLHSELNLSSLELGDSALYFCASSPTGTTNTEAFFGQGTRLTVV.

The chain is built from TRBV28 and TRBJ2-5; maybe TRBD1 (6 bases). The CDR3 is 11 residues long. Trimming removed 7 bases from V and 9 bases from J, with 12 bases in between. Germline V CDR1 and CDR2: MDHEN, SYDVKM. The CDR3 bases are TGTGCCAGCACCACAAAGGGGGCCCAGTACTTC. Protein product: CASTTKGAQYF.

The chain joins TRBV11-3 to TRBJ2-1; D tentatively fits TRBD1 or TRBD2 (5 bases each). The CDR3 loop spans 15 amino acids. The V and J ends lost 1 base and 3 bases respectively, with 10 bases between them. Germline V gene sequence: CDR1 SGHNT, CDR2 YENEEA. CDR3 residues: CASSLGGSLYNEQFF. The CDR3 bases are TGTGCCAGCAGCTTAGGGGGGTCCCTCTACAATGAGCAGTTCTTC. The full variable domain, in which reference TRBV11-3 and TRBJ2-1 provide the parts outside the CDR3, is EAGVVQSPRYKIIEKKQPVAFWCNPISGHNTLYWYLQNLGQGPELLIRYENEEAVDDSQLPKDRFSAERLKGVDSTLKIQPAELGDSAVYLCASSLGGSLYNEQFFGPGTRLTVL.

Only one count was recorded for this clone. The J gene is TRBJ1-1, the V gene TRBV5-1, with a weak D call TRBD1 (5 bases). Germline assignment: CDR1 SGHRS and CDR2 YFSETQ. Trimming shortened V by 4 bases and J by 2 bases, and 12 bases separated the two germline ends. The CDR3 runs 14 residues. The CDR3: CASSPQGGNTEAFF. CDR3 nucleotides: TGCGCCAGCAGCCCCCAGGGAGGTAACACTGAAGCTTTCTTT.

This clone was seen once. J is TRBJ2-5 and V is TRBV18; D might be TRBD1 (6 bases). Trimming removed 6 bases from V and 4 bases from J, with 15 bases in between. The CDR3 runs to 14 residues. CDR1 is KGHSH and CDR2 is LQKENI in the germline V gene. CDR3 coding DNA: TGTGCCAGCTCGGACAATTGGGGGCGAGAGACCCAGTACTTC. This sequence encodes CASSDNWGRETQYF.

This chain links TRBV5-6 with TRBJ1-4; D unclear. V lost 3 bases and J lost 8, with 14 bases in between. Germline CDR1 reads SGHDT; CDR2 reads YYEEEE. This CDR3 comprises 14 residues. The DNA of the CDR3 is TGTGCCAGCAGCTCGGGCCCCGCAGAAGAAAAACTGTTTTTT. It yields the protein CASSSGPAEEKLFF. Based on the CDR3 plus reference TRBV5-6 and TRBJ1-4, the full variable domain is DAGVTQSPTHLIKTRGQQVTLRCSPKSGHDTVSWYQQALGQGPQFIFQYYEEEERQRGNFPDRFSGHQFPNYSSELNVNALLLGDSALYLCASSSGPAEEKLFFGSGTQLSVL.

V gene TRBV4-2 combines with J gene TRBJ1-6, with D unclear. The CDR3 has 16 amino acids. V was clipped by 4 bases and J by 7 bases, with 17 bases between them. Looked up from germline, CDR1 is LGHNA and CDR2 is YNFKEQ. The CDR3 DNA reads TGTGCCAGCAGCCGAGAAAGAGGTGGGGAGAATTCACCCCTCCACTTT. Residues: CASSRERGGENSPLHF.